Listed here are 30 T cell receptor beta chains from one sample, sequenced in a study of OX40 agonist ivuxolimab in advanced cancers. Libraries were prepared through the immunoSEQ multiplex PCR assay. What TCRdb holds here is the immuneACCESS table cut down to in-frame rearrangements. Part of the clones is not present; checked against another copy, under half of the missing clones reflect an unresolved V gene, and the others are unexplained. For this sample there are some 94,000 clones; 90% to 96% appear just once. The top ten clones comprise approximately 2% of the sample. The sample in question was CD4+ or CD8+ T cells sorted from blood, obtained in a trial of the OX40 agonist ivuxolimab. The receptor set was obtained from an adult with an advanced solid tumor such as melanoma, head and neck, liver or kidney cancer.

The chain is built from TRBV7-9 and TRBJ1-4; 7 bases agree with TRBD1. The CDR3 has 14 amino acids. V was pared by 6 bases and J by 8 bases, with 9 bases of the junction left unmatched. Germline assignment: CDR1 SEHNR and CDR2 FQNEAQ (reference sequence). The CDR3 sequence is CASRPETGWEKLFF. The CDR3 DNA reads as TGTGCCAGCAGACCGGAGACAGGGTGGGAAAAACTGTTTTTT.

The genes are TRBV9 and TRBJ2-3, with a weak D call TRBD1 (7 bases). Trimming pared 0 bases from V and 4 bases from J, leaving 15 bases between. Per the germline V gene, CDR1 is SGDLS and CDR2 is YYNGEE. This CDR3 is 16 amino acids long. Here the CDR3 DNA reads TGTGCCAGCAGCGTAGAAGGAGGGGGCGGCCCAGATACGCAGTATTTT. Amino acid sequence: CASSVEGGGGPDTQYF.

The chain has TRBV28 and TRBJ2-3; D not resolved. Trimming pared 1 base from V and 4 bases from J, leaving 9 bases between. The CDR3 extends over 14 amino acids. The germline gives CDR1 MDHEN, CDR2 SYDVKM. The CDR3 DNA is TGTGCCAGCAGTTTATCATTCTCCGCAGATACGCAGTATTTT. This encodes CASSLSFSADTQYF.

The chain uses TRBV7-9 and TRBJ1-2, with D unresolved. Per germline, CDR1 SEHNR and CDR2 FQNEAQ (reference sequence). The V end was cut by 6 bases, the J end by 5 bases, with 22 bases between. The CDR3 covers 16 residues. CDR3 sequence reads: CASSTIDELSSYGYTF. For the CDR3, the DNA is TGTGCCAGCAGTACCATTGATGAACTGTCCTCATATGGCTACACCTTC.

The chain carries TRBV7-8 and TRBJ1-6, with D uncertain. Germline V gene lookup returns CDR1 SGHVS and CDR2 FQNEAQ. The CDR3 consists of 13 residues. Trimming shortened V by 0 bases and J by 10 bases, and 7 bases separated the two germline ends. The CDR3 here is CASSLADQSPLHF. Here the CDR3 DNA reads TGTGCCAGCAGCTTAGCGGACCAGTCACCCCTCCACTTT. Together with reference TRBV7-8 and TRBJ1-6, the CDR3 gives the full variable domain: GAGVSQSPRYKVAKRGQDVALRCDPISGHVSLFWYQQALGQGPEFLTYFQNEAQLDKSGLPSDRFFAERPEGSVSTLKIQRTQQEDSAVYLCASSLADQSPLHFGNGTRLTVT.

This chain's CDR3 is CASSPAPRTDGELFF. For the CDR3, the DNA is TGCGCCAGCAGCCCAGCCCCCCGGACGGACGGGGAGCTGTTTTTT. The rearrangement links TRBV4-3 to TRBJ2-2; D ambiguous. The CDR3 spans 15 residues. V gave up 4 bases and J gave up 7 bases, with 16 bases separating them. The V gene's germline CDR1 is LGHNA and CDR2 YSLEER.

The chain is built from TRBV6-5 and TRBJ2-2; 11 nucleotides agree with TRBD1. The germline V gene has CDR1 MNHEY and CDR2 SVGAGI. The V segment lost 4 bases and the J segment 7 bases; nucleotides outside the gene matches: 5. The CDR3 is made up of 15 amino acids. CDR3 in amino acids: CASSSGTGGGGELFF. For the CDR3, the DNA is TGTGCCAGCAGTTCCGGGACAGGGGGTGGCGGGGAGCTGTTTTTT.

The rearrangement joins TRBV19 to TRBJ2-7; D perhaps matches TRBD2 (6 bases). The V and J ends lost 6 bases and 0 bases respectively, with 15 bases between them. The CDR3 is 15 residues long. Per germline, CDR1 LNHDA and CDR2 SQIVND (reference sequence). The CDR3 loop is CASSNLGLNSYEQYF. DNA of the CDR3: TGTGCCAGTAGCAACCTGGGACTGAACTCCTACGAGCAGTACTTC.

The chain employs TRBV7-9 and TRBJ2-3; no firm D call. The CDR3 extends over 16 amino acids. Germline-derived CDR1 and CDR2 are SEHNR and FQNEAQ (reference sequence). V was trimmed by 5 bases and J by 0 bases, leaving 15 bases between them. CDR3 region: CASSLPPVLSTDTQYF. The CDR3, as DNA: TGTGCCAGCAGCCTACCCCCTGTGCTTAGCACAGATACGCAGTATTTT.

CDR3 region: CASSFIATTYEQYF. In nucleotides, the CDR3 is TGTGCCAGCAGCTTTATAGCGACGACCTACGAGCAGTACTTC. The rearrangement joins TRBV5-4 to TRBJ2-7; D is perhaps TRBD2 (5 bases). The V and J ends lost 2 bases and 2 bases respectively, with 11 bases between them. This CDR3 is 14 amino acids long. Germline V gene sequence: CDR1 SGHNT, CDR2 YYREEE (reference sequence).

The V and J genes are TRBV19 and TRBJ2-7; D is uncertain. The CDR3 covers 14 residues. V was cut by 5 bases and J by 2 bases, with 13 bases left in between. The germline gives CDR1 LNHDA, CDR2 SQIVND (reference sequence). CDR3 in DNA: TGTGCCAGTAGTCCACAAGGAACAACCTACGAGCAGTACTTC. Amino acids: CASSPQGTTYEQYF.

The gene calls are TRBV28 and TRBJ2-1; 10 positions agree with TRBD2. This CDR3 has 16 amino acids. CDR1 MDHEN and CDR2 SYDVKM come from the germline V gene. The junction had 8 bases not matched to a gene; V was cut back by 5 bases and J by 4 bases. The DNA of the CDR3 is TGTGCCAGCAGTAACCTTGGACTAGCGGCTTACAATGAGCAGTTCTTC. Translated: CASSNLGLAAYNEQFF.

V gene TRBV2 combines with J gene TRBJ2-3, with D possibly matching TRBD2 (6 bases). The CDR3 runs 15 residues. V lost 7 bases to trimming and J lost 2 bases, with 16 bases between them. CDR1 and CDR2 from the germline V gene are SNHLY and FYNNEI. The CDR3 region is CASKEGTVDTDTQYF. Written as DNA, the CDR3 is TGTGCCAGCAAGGAGGGGACGGTAGACACAGATACGCAGTATTTT.

The rearrangement uses TRBV13 and TRBJ2-7; D perhaps matches TRBD2 (6 bases). This CDR3 is 17 amino acids long. Per germline, CDR1 PRHDT and CDR2 FYEKMQ (reference sequence). V was clipped by 6 bases and J by 0 bases, with 21 bases between them. CDR3 loop: CASSSPTGEAISYEQYF. The CDR3 DNA follows: TGTGCCAGCAGTTCCCCCACGGGGGAGGCTATCTCCTACGAGCAGTACTTC.

This chain connects TRBV6-5 to TRBJ1-3; 7 nucleotides align to TRBD1. Germline values: CDR1 MNHEY, CDR2 SVGAGI. Losses at the gene ends were 6 bases for V and 3 bases for J; bases not matched to a gene: 5. The CDR3 consists of 14 residues. The CDR3: CASRSRGNGNTIYF. As DNA, the CDR3 is TGTGCCAGCAGATCCAGGGGGAATGGAAACACCATATATTTT.

The sample holds a few counts of this clone. CDR3: CASSPGQPQPQHF. DNA for the CDR3: TGCGCCAGCAGTCCTGGACAGCCTCAGCCCCAGCATTTT. The V and J genes are TRBV10-2 and TRBJ1-5; tentatively, D is TRBD1 (6 bases). The germline V and J ends were trimmed by 5 bases and 6 bases, with 11 bases remaining between them. The germline V gene encodes CDR1 WSHSY and CDR2 SAAADI. CDR3 length equals 13 residues.

A note on this clone: Distinct nucleotide sequences in the sample also encode this CDR3. CDR3 region: CSVFLRTEAFF. Here the CDR3 DNA reads TGCAGTGTTTTCCTGAGGACTGAAGCTTTCTTT. The genes are TRBV29-1 and TRBJ1-1; unclear D gene. Germline V gene sequence: CDR1 SQVTM, CDR2 ANQGSEA. CDR3 length equals 11 residues.

J is TRBJ2-3 and V is TRBV11-1, with 13 bases that match TRBD2. CDR1 and CDR2 from the germline V gene are SGHAT and FQDESV (reference sequence). This CDR3 spans 15 amino acids. Trimming at V came to 5 bases and at J to 6 bases, leaving 5 bases not matched to a gene. CDR3 sequence: CASSGLAGVGDTQYF. In DNA form, the CDR3 reads TGTGCCAGCAGCGGACTAGCGGGAGTCGGCGATACGCAGTATTTT. Full variable domain (missing parts from reference TRBV11-1 and TRBJ2-3): EAEVAQSPRYKITEKSQAVAFWCDPISGHATLYWYRQILGQGPELLVQFQDESVVDDSQLPKDRFSAERLKGVDSTLKIQPAELGDSAMYLCASSGLAGVGDTQYFGPGTRLTVL.

This chain joins TRBV27 and TRBJ1-3; 9 bases are a match to TRBD1. CDR3 length: 15 amino acids. CDR1 is MNHEY, CDR2 SMNVEV, per germline (reference sequence). V lost 5 bases and J lost 8; bases outside the gene matches: 10. CDR3 bases: TGTGCCAGCAGTGAGACGGGACAGGGTTCGGACACCATATATTTT. It is translated as CASSETGQGSDTIYF.

The chain recombines TRBV11-2 with TRBJ1-2; D may be TRBD1 (5 bases). The V gene lost 0 bases and the J gene lost 2 bases, with 10 bases spanning the gap. The germline gives CDR1 SGHAT, CDR2 FQNNGV. The CDR3 length is 15 residues. DNA of the CDR3: TGTGCCAGCAGCTTAGAGGCAGGGCGAAACTATGGCTACACCTTC. Protein: CASSLEAGRNYGYTF.

The chain links TRBV29-1 to TRBJ2-6, with D hard to call. Germline CDR1 SQVTM, CDR2 ANQGSEA. Trimming removed 6 bases from V and 1 base from J, with 13 bases in between. The CDR3 totals 15 residues. CDR3 in DNA: TGCAGCGTGCAAGCCCCGGAATCTGGGGCCAACGTCCTGACTTTC. This sequence encodes CSVQAPESGANVLTF.

V usage is TRBV9 and J usage is TRBJ2-1; unclear D gene. V was pared by 0 bases and J by 1 base, with 8 bases between. The CDR3 runs 15 residues. Germline V CDR1 and CDR2: SGDLS, YYNGEE. The CDR3 region has the DNA TGTGCCAGCAGCGTAGCTTACCCGTCCTACAATGAGCAGTTCTTC. Amino acid sequence: CASSVAYPSYNEQFF.

This clone was detected once. Written as DNA, the CDR3 is TGTGCCAGCAGCATGGGGGGGTTAAGCACAGATACGCAGTATTTT. Encoded protein: CASSMGGLSTDTQYF. V and J are TRBV5-6 and TRBJ2-3; TRBD2 agrees at 7 bases. Trimming removed 4 bases from V and 0 bases from J; junction bases left unmatched: 5. The CDR3 has 15 amino acids. Germline loops: CDR1 SGHDT, CDR2 YYEEEE.

The chain couples TRBV4-2 to TRBJ2-7; 7 nucleotides align to TRBD2. The CDR3 runs 15 residues. The V segment lost 1 base and the J segment 4 bases; nucleotides outside the gene matches: 7. Germline values: CDR1 LGHNA, CDR2 YNFKEQ. The CDR3 region has the DNA TGTGCCAGCAGCCAAGCTCGGGACTACAGTTACGAGCAGTACTTC. The encoded protein is CASSQARDYSYEQYF.

The V gene is TRBV7-9, the J gene TRBJ2-5, with TRBD1 as a possible D gene (6 bases). The CDR3 is made up of 12 amino acids. V lost 7 bases and J lost 7, with 13 bases in between. Germline CDR1 SEHNR, CDR2 FQNEAQ (reference sequence). CDR3 in amino acids: CASTLPRGTQYF. The CDR3 DNA follows: TGTGCCAGCACCCTTCCCAGGGGGACCCAGTACTTC.

This clone was recorded once. The chain combines TRBV25-1 with TRBJ2-1; 10 bases agree with TRBD2. Germline loops: CDR1 MGHDK, CDR2 SYGVNS. V lost 7 bases and J lost 5; bases outside the gene matches: 5. The CDR3 sequence is 14 residues long. The CDR3 sequence: CASTEREGHNEQFF. CDR3 nucleotides: TGTGCCAGCACGGAGCGGGAGGGACACAATGAGCAGTTCTTC.

The V and J genes are TRBV10-3 and TRBJ2-3, with D uncertain. Between the trimmed V and J ends, which lost 0 bases and 1 base, there was a span of 11 bases. The length of the CDR3 is 16 residues. The V gene's germline CDR1 is ENHRY and CDR2 SYGVKD. The CDR3 DNA reads TGTGCCATCAGTGAGTCGACTCCTCGGGGCACAGATACGCAGTATTTT. Encoded protein: CAISESTPRGTDTQYF.

The rearrangement joins TRBV7-9 to TRBJ1-5; D gene uncertain. This CDR3 comprises 14 residues. V dropped 1 base and J dropped 7 bases, with 11 bases sitting between them. Germline values: CDR1 SEHNR, CDR2 FQNEAQ (reference sequence). CDR3 sequence: CASSLGGSGQPQHF. CDR3 coding DNA: TGTGCCAGCAGCTTAGGAGGGTCAGGACAGCCCCAGCATTTT.

The CDR3 loop is CASSHGAGEHEQYF. The DNA for the CDR3 is TGCGCCAGCAGCCACGGTGCGGGAGAGCACGAGCAGTACTTC. The chain recombines TRBV4-3 with TRBJ2-5; 7 nucleotides line up with TRBD2. The DNA end favors TRBJ2-7, so the J call may be wrong. The CDR3 is 14 residues long. The germline gives CDR1 LGHNA, CDR2 YSLEER.

The chain employs TRBV29-1 and TRBJ2-7, with D unresolved. Per the germline V gene, CDR1 is SQVTM and CDR2 is ANQGSEA. The CDR3 is made up of 10 amino acids. Trimming removed 4 bases at V and 5 bases at J, with 6 bases between. CDR3 in DNA: TGCAGCGTTGTTCAGGACGAGCAGTACTTC. Protein product: CSVVQDEQYF.